One and the same sample provided the 20 T cell receptor beta chains below, sequenced in a study of early stage breast cancer tumors. Sequencing used immunoSEQ multiplex PCR; TCRdb keeps in-frame clones, though not all of them. The sample lists 30,000 or so clones; 72% were seen once. Sequencing used blood. Receptor source: a person aged 45-65 years with breast cancer.

This clone turned up a few times. The chain combines TRBV5-1 with TRBJ2-7; TRBD2 agrees at 15 bases. The length of the CDR3 is 17 residues. Germline trimming cut 4 bases from V and 4 bases from J; bases unmatched to any gene: 9. Germline assignment: CDR1 SGHRS and CDR2 YFSETQ. In DNA form, the CDR3 reads TGCGCCAGCAGCGTTACGGCGGGACTAGCGGGAGGTTACGAGCAGTACTTC. Translation gives CASSVTAGLAGGYEQYF.

The J gene is TRBJ2-2, the V gene TRBV11-2, with TRBD2 matching 8 bases. The CDR3 has 16 residues. Trimming at V came to 0 bases and at J to 0 bases, leaving 0 bases not matched to a gene. The germline V gene has CDR1 SGHAT and CDR2 FQNNGV. The CDR3 here is CASSLDGRANTGELFF. The CDR3 coding sequence is TGTGCCAGCAGCTTAGACGGGAGGGCGAACACCGGGGAGCTGTTTTTT.

This clone was recorded a few times. This chain uses TRBV11-2 with TRBJ2-2; perhaps D is TRBD1 or TRBD2 (6 bases each). This CDR3 spans 16 amino acids. The germline V gene encodes CDR1 SGHAT and CDR2 FQNNGV. V lost 2 bases and J lost 4, with 14 bases in between. The CDR3 here is CASSLRSSGATGELFF. CDR3 bases: TGTGCCAGCAGCTTAAGGTCATCGGGGGCCACCGGGGAGCTGTTTTTT.

The chain couples TRBV13 to TRBJ2-3; D call uncertain. This CDR3 spans 12 amino acids. Trimming removed 3 bases from V and 3 bases from J, with 4 bases in between. Germline assignment: CDR1 PRHDT and CDR2 FYEKMQ (reference sequence). The DNA of the CDR3 is TGTGCCAGCAGCTTTCTGACAGATACGCAGTATTTT. Translating it yields CASSFLTDTQYF. The full variable domain, in which reference TRBV13 and TRBJ2-3 provide the parts outside the CDR3, is AAGVIQSPRHLIKEKRETATLKCYPIPRHDTVYWYQQGPGQDPQFLISFYEKMQSDKGSIPDRFSAQQFSDYHSELNMSSLELGDSALYFCASSFLTDTQYFGPGTRLTVL.

The rearrangement links TRBV15 to TRBJ1-2, with D tentatively TRBD1 (5 bases). The CDR3 sequence is 15 residues long. V was clipped by 4 bases and J by 4 bases, with 16 bases between them. Germline-derived CDR1 and CDR2 are LNHNV and YYDKDF (reference sequence). The CDR3 DNA reads as TGTGCCACCAGCAAGGGGAGGGGCGAAGGCTATGGCTACACCTTC. Encoded protein: CATSKGRGEGYGYTF.

This clone has just a few counts. At one boundary the junction diverges from the germline segment, which might be a read error. V and J are TRBV10-1 and TRBJ2-7; D is undetermined. Per germline, CDR1 WNHNN and CDR2 SYGVQD (reference sequence). The CDR3 totals 14 residues. CDR3 amino acids: CATSMDRDPYEQYF. The DNA of the CDR3 is TGCGCCACCAGTATGGACCGCGATCCCTACGAGCAGTACTTC.

The rearrangement links TRBV2 to TRBJ1-1; TRBD1 agrees at 7 bases. Trimming took 1 base from V and 4 from J; bases not matched to a gene: 9. This CDR3 comprises 16 residues. Germline loops: CDR1 SNHLY, CDR2 FYNNEI. The CDR3 DNA follows: TGTGCCAGCAGTGAAGGGCAGGGGGGTATCGGCACTGAAGCTTTCTTT. This translates into CASSEGQGGIGTEAFF.

The chain recombines TRBV5-1 with TRBJ2-5, with a tentative D call TRBD2 (5 bases). V lost 5 bases, J lost 1 base, and 12 bases lay in between. This CDR3 has 14 amino acids. Germline V gene data show CDR1 as SGHRS and CDR2 as YFSETQ. The CDR3 is CASRRRGSQETQYF. The CDR3 nucleotides read TGCGCCAGCAGGCGGCGCGGGTCCCAAGAGACCCAGTACTTC.

In its sample, this clone was seen a few times. V is TRBV10-3 and J is TRBJ1-2; maybe TRBD1 (5 bases). The V gene lost 8 bases and the J gene lost 3 bases, with 10 bases spanning the gap. The CDR3 loop spans 12 amino acids. The germline CDR1 and CDR2 sequences are ENHRY and SYGVKD. The DNA of the CDR3 is TGTGCCATCCCAGGGAGTTACTATGGCTACACCTTC. Its protein product is CAIPGSYYGYTF.

The sample holds one count of this clone. V gene TRBV5-4 combines with J gene TRBJ2-7; no definite D call. This CDR3 is built from 13 residues. Germline loops: CDR1 SGHNT, CDR2 YYREEE (reference sequence). Trimming stripped 2 bases from V and 2 bases from J, with 8 bases between. The CDR3 DNA sequence: TGTGCCAGCAGCTTTGGCAGAACCTACGAGCAGTACTTC. The encoded protein is CASSFGRTYEQYF.

This clone appeared a few times. The chain combines TRBV18 with TRBJ2-1; D ambiguous. Germline V gene sequence: CDR1 KGHSH, CDR2 LQKENI. Trimming shortened V by 5 bases and J by 4 bases, and 6 bases separated the two germline ends. The CDR3 consists of 12 residues. CDR3 coding DNA: TGTGCCAGCTCAAAAGGTTACAATGAGCAGTTCTTC. Residues: CASSKGYNEQFF.

This clone was recorded only once. The chain uses TRBV10-2 and TRBJ2-3; D is ambiguous. The CDR3 sequence is 12 residues long. Germline-derived CDR1 and CDR2 are WSHSY and SAAADI. The germline V and J ends were trimmed by 7 bases and 4 bases, with 9 bases remaining between them. Here the CDR3 reads CASTGRADTQYF. In DNA form, the CDR3 reads TGCGCCAGCACGGGTCGCGCAGATACGCAGTATTTT.

The chain recombines TRBV25-1 with TRBJ2-7; no firm D call. CDR3 length: 15 amino acids. Germline V CDR1 and CDR2: MGHDK, SYGVNS. The V gene lost 4 bases and the J gene lost 5 bases, with 18 bases spanning the gap. As DNA, the CDR3 is TGTGCCAGCAGTGTGCGGCTTCCCCTAGGGCACGAGCAGTACTTC. Its translation is CASSVRLPLGHEQYF.

This rearrangement joins TRBV19 to TRBJ1-1; TRBD1 matches at 7 bases. This CDR3 is built from 15 residues. Germline values: CDR1 LNHDA, CDR2 SQIVND (reference sequence). The J segment lost 8 bases and the V segment lost 5 bases, leaving 14 bases of the junction unmatched. CDR3 in DNA: TGTGCCAGTAGTTTTAACCCTGGGACAGCATTCGAAGCTTTCTTT. Its translation: CASSFNPGTAFEAFF. Drawing the rest from reference TRBV19 and TRBJ1-1, the complete variable domain is DGGITQSPKYLFRKEGQNVTLSCEQNLNHDAMYWYRQDPGQGLRLIYYSQIVNDFQKGDIAEGYSVSREKKESFPLTVTSAQKNPTAFYLCASSFNPGTAFEAFFGQGTRLTVV.

In DNA, the CDR3 is TGTGCCAGTAGTAATGGGATTACAGATCAGCCCCAGCATTTT. This translates into CASSNGITDQPQHF. V usage is TRBV19 and J usage is TRBJ1-5; D call uncertain. Germline CDR1 is LNHDA and CDR2 is SQIVND (reference sequence). V lost 4 bases to trimming and J lost 5 bases, with 12 bases between them. The CDR3 length is 14 residues.

The gene calls are TRBV11-2 and TRBJ2-1; no definite D call. Germline V gene data show CDR1 as SGHAT and CDR2 as FQNNGV. V was cut by 0 bases and J by 15 bases, with 12 bases left in between. CDR3 length: 12 residues. CDR3 loop: CASSLDYGDGFF. CDR3 sequence (DNA): TGTGCCAGCAGCTTAGATTATGGCGACGGGTTCTTC.

This clone was observed a few times. This rearrangement joins TRBV7-3 to TRBJ2-7; 7 bases agree with TRBD2. This CDR3 has 15 amino acids. The junction had 11 bases not matched to a gene; V was cut back by 5 bases and J by 4 bases. Germline V gives CDR1 SGHTA, CDR2 FQGTGA. The CDR3 loop is CASSRGVGEGYEQYF. The CDR3 DNA sequence: TGTGCCAGCAGCCGGGGGGTCGGCGAGGGGTACGAGCAGTACTTC.

The V call is TRBV5-1, the J call TRBJ2-2; perhaps TRBD2 as D (6 bases). Per germline, CDR1 SGHRS and CDR2 YFSETQ. The CDR3 length is 16 residues. V was cut by 2 bases and J by 5 bases, with 16 bases left in between. CDR3 DNA sequence: TGCGCCAGCAGCTTTCTGGACGGAGGGTTGACCGGGGAGCTGTTTTTT. The encoded protein is CASSFLDGGLTGELFF.

The chain combines TRBV15 with TRBJ1-5; TRBD1 is a possible D gene (5 bases). Trimming cost V 2 bases and J 0 bases, with 20 bases left between them. Germline assignment: CDR1 LNHNV and CDR2 YYDKDF (reference sequence). The length of the CDR3 is 19 residues. The CDR3 DNA follows: TGTGCCACCAGCAGATTAACAGGTGGAGACCGTTATAGCAATCAGCCCCAGCATTTT. Encoded protein: CATSRLTGGDRYSNQPQHF.

V and J are TRBV4-1 and TRBJ2-5, with TRBD2 matching 8 bases. The J segment lost 5 bases and the V segment lost 1 base, leaving 3 bases of the junction unmatched. The CDR3 runs 14 residues. Germline V gene data show CDR1 as MGHRA and CDR2 as YSYEKL. DNA of the CDR3: TGCGCCAGCAGCCAAGGGACTAGCTTGGAGACCCAGTACTTC. This translates into CASSQGTSLETQYF.